This TCR beta chain was identified in a study of T cells in Graves' hyperthyroidism and ophthalmopathy. Researchers amplified the TCR beta CDR3 regions from RNA transcripts. Primed by the HTBI set, a first-round RT-PCR was run on the TCR CDR3. TCRdb recomputed calls from the multiplex PCR reads with MiXCR, one row per CDR3 protein. The profile shows a few hundred thousand distinct CDR3 sequences, around 16% of them singletons. This clonotype was found a few times. Per the germline V gene, CDR1 is DFQATT and CDR2 is SNEGSKA (reference sequence). V shed 6 bases and J 3 bases; nucleotides not matched to a gene: 7. The CDR3 has 14 residues. Researchers defined stable Graves' hyperthyroidism as no ophthalmopathy progression within 18 months.

Sequenced sample: blood. The V call is TRBV20-1, the J call TRBJ1-1; 10 bases match TRBD1. The clonotype originates from a woman under 40 with Graves' hyperthyroidism. The CDR3, as DNA: TGCAGTGCGGACACCGGGACAGGGGACACTGAAGCTTTCTTT. Protein sequence: CSADTGTGDTEAFF.